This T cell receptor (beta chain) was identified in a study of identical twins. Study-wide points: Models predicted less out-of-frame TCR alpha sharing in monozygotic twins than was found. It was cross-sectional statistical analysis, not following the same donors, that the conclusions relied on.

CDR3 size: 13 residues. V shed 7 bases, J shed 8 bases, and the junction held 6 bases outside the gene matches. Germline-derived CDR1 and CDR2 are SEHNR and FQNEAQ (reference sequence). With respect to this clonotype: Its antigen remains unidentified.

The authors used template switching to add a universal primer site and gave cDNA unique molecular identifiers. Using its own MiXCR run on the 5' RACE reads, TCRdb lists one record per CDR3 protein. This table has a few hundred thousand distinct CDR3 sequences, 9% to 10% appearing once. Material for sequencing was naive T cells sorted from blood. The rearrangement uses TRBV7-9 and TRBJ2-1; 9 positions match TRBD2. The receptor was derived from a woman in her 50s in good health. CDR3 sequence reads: CASTPSGRYEQFF. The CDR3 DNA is TGTGCCAGCACCCCCAGCGGGAGGTATGAGCAGTTCTTC.